This TCR beta chain came from a study of spatial heterogeneity in lung cancer (dated by TCRdb to between 2018 and 2021). Looking at the study overall: Beta-chain transcripts were consistently detected in greater numbers than alpha-chain transcripts, which likely reflected higher beta-chain transcript abundance. In non-small cell lung cancer, the study made a quantitative comparison of TCR alpha and beta repertoires among multiple tumor regions, matched nontumor lung and blood. At surgery, both alpha and beta chains were TCR-sequenced in approximately 210 tumor regions, fewer than 80 matched nontumor lung samples and 50 to 60 PBMC samples. In the raw uncorrected reads, each unique combination of TCR and UMI appeared more than ten times on average. Nonsynonymous mutation counts, determined by whole-exome sequencing of tumor tissue, were related to features of the TCR repertoire. In tumor regions, TCR transcript counts showed a strong correlation with a T cell transcriptional module score derived from matched bulk RNA-seq.

General conclusions and limits of the study: The tumor nonsynonymous mutation count correlated with the number of expanded alpha and beta TCRs within the tumor. The count of ubiquitous expanded TCRs correlated with the count of ubiquitous nonsynonymous mutations, and the count of regional expanded TCRs correlated with the count of regional nonsynonymous mutations. Confirming at a functional level the hypothesis that regional TCRs recognize regional mutations was considered to require additional single-cell paired TCR alpha and beta sequencing. TCR-seq coverage of tumor T cells was estimated at only approximately 7% for alpha chains and less than 15% for beta chains.

What this sample's time point label stands for: sample taken at primary tumor resection. The donors were some 70 patients from the lung TRACERx cohort who had early-stage, untreated non-small cell lung cancer. Whole RNA extracted from tumor and nontumor lung tissue, or from cryopreserved PBMC samples, was used for TCR sequencing without cell sorting. Only patients with enough RNA available from two or more tumor regions were chosen for TCR sequencing. Before being selected, tumor and adjacent nontumor lung specimens were reviewed by a lung pathologist. The library came from 5' RACE. TCRdb shows the sequencer as NextSeq 500. In the TCR library protocol, a unique molecular identifier was attached to each TCR cDNA molecule so that PCR and sequencing errors could be corrected. The source study handled its data this way. Decombinator tools were used for TCR identification, UMI-based error correction and CDR3 extraction. TCRs above a frequency of 2 per 1,000, corresponding to the top 1% of the tumor frequency distribution, were defined as expanded. Expanded tumor TCRs were classed as regional if statistically deemed absent (corrected P<0.05) from at least one tumor region, otherwise ubiquitous. Renyi diversity was computed with the R vegan package after each repertoire had been subsampled 100 times to 5,000 TCRs. CDR3 similarity networks were constructed using string-kernel similarity of amino acid triplets, with links drawn between CDR3s whose pairwise similarity was above 0.82. TCRdb passed the public sequencing reads through fastp at Q25 and MiXCR, retaining productive beta sequences. Records with the same CDR3 protein are collapsed into one entry carrying the most frequent genes and DNA. The V and J calls and clone size come from TCRdb's table, not from the authors' own analysis. The table for this sample lists about 7,000 distinct CDR3 sequences; 11% to 15% of them were counted only once. The ten biggest clones cover 9% of the sample.

For this chain, trimming is 3 bases at the V end and 3 bases at the J end, and the number of junction bases without a gene match is 2. CDR3 length: 15 amino acids, cysteine to phenylalanine. The kept DNA is CDR3 alone, 45 bases in frame from the first base. This clonotype is medium-sized (0.01 to 0.1%) in terms of sample share. Its antigen is currently not known. Nothing much larger sits one base from this clone, and base qualities are not available. Sequencing was performed on lung tumor tissue, taken at surgery. The chain joins TRBV12-3 or TRBV12-4 to TRBJ2-3, with 11 bases aligning to TRBD1. This TCR was sampled from a female donor with early-stage non-small cell lung cancer. Here is the DNA: TGTGCCAGCAGTTTGGGGACAGGGGGAACAGATACGCAGTATTTT. Its product reads: CASSLGTGGTDTQYF.